The 27 T cell receptor beta chains in this list originate from one sample, sequenced in a study of regulatory T cells in long-lasting Graves disease. The time point: newly diagnosed GD, antithyroid drugs for less than 3 months. From RNA extracted from PBMCs, the TCR library was made. According to the study, TCR beta libraries were built with iRepertoire HTBI primers and CDR3-region Arm-PCR. TCRdb redid the calling of the multiplex PCR reads with MiXCR, one entry per CDR3 protein. The sample shows fewer than 650,000 distinct CDR3 sequences, roughly 15% of them seen only once. The same sample was also studied in work on T cells in Graves' hyperthyroidism and ophthalmopathy.

The specimen comprised peripheral blood mononuclear cells (PBMCs), sampled at new diagnosis, from a patient treated with antithyroid drugs. Receptors were obtained from a young man with Graves disease.

This clonotype occurred many times. J is TRBJ2-1 and V is TRBV2, with 10 bases lining up with TRBD2. Trimming removed 2 bases from V and 8 bases from J; junction bases left unmatched: 18. This CDR3 has 19 amino acids. Germline loops: CDR1 SNHLY, CDR2 FYNNEI. CDR3 residues: CASSEQIFRRLAGVDEQFF. The CDR3 DNA follows: TGTGCCAGCAGTGAACAGATTTTCAGGCGGCTAGCGGGAGTGGATGAGCAGTTCTTC. Full variable domain (missing parts from reference TRBV2 and TRBJ2-1): EPEVTQTPSHQVTQMGQEVILRCVPISNHLYFYWYRQILGQKVEFLVSFYNNEISEKSEIFDDQFSVERPDGSNFTLKIRSTKLEDSAMYFCASSEQIFRRLAGVDEQFFGPGTRLTVL.

This clonotype was seen repeatedly, ten times or more. The chain is built from TRBV11-2 and TRBJ2-2; the match to TRBD1 covers 7 bases. With V trimmed by 4 bases and J by 6 bases, 11 bases remained unmatched. This CDR3 is 16 amino acids long. Germline V gives CDR1 SGHAT, CDR2 FQNNGV. The CDR3 DNA sequence: TGTGCCAGCAGCTCGACAGGGATGGTAGGGGCCGGGGAGCTGTTTTTT. Encoded protein: CASSSTGMVGAGELFF.

The table lists this clonotype with a count of one. Just one base apart from a much larger clone, this may be a read error. The conserved phenylalanine or tryptophan normally closing the CDR3 is absent here, so this likely arose from a read error. This rearrangement joins TRBV20-1 to TRBJ2-1; TRBD2 is a possible D gene (6 bases). CDR3 length: 14 residues. V was pared by 3 bases and J by 8 bases, with 17 bases between. CDR1 DFQATT and CDR2 SNEGSKA come from the germline V gene (reference sequence). The CDR3: CSARLAGRSDEQFL. The CDR3 DNA reads as TGCAGTGCTAGGCTCGCGGGGCGGAGCGATGAGCAGTTCCTC.

This clonotype came up many times. The chain is built from TRBV6-1 and TRBJ2-7; tentatively, D is TRBD2 (6 bases). The germline V gene has CDR1 MNHNS and CDR2 SASEGT. Trimming removed 6 bases at V and 3 bases at J, with 12 bases between. CDR3 length: 13 residues. The CDR3 coding sequence is TGTGCCAGCAGGACGGGACTCCGCTACGAGCAGTACTTC. This translates into CASRTGLRYEQYF.

At least ten counts were recorded for this clonotype. The rearrangement uses TRBV20-1 and TRBJ2-1, with 10 bases that match TRBD1. Unmatched junction bases numbered 10, after V lost 5 bases and J lost 6 bases. This CDR3 has 15 residues. CDR1 is DFQATT, CDR2 SNEGSKA, per germline (reference sequence). The CDR3 reads CSAAEFGDRGNEQFF. DNA of the CDR3: TGCAGTGCTGCAGAATTTGGGGACAGGGGCAATGAGCAGTTCTTC.

This clonotype was counted only a few times. The chain combines TRBV29-1 with TRBJ2-3; no clear D. The germline CDR1 and CDR2 sequences are SQVTM and ANQGSEA. V gave up 3 bases and J gave up 2 bases, with 9 bases separating them. CDR3 size: 13 residues. CDR3 coding DNA: TGCAGCGTTGACGGGTACTCCACAGATACGCAGTATTTT. This gives the protein CSVDGYSTDTQYF.

This clonotype showed up many times. V gene TRBV5-4 combines with J gene TRBJ2-5; 8 bases map to TRBD2. With 4 bases clipped from V and 2 bases from J, the junction kept 13 bases outside the gene matches. The CDR3 consists of 17 residues. Germline CDR1 is SGHNT and CDR2 is YYREEE (reference sequence). The CDR3 reads CASSLKAGGNSQETQYF. The CDR3 nucleotides are TGTGCCAGCAGCCTAAAGGCGGGGGGCAACTCGCAAGAGACCCAGTACTTC.

This clonotype was detected only a few times. The chain couples TRBV20-1 to TRBJ1-6; no firm D call. The CDR3 is 15 amino acids. The ends were cut back, 3 bases at V and 5 bases at J, with 14 bases in the middle. The germline CDR1 and CDR2 sequences are DFQATT and SNEGSKA (reference sequence). CDR3: CSASGGNLDNSPLHF. CDR3 nucleotide sequence: TGCAGTGCTAGTGGTGGGAATTTGGATAATTCACCCCTCCACTTT.

This clonotype was seen repeatedly, ten times or more. One end of the junction varies from germline; a read error may be responsible. J is TRBJ2-2 and V is TRBV5-1; no firm D call. CDR3 size: 12 residues. CDR1 and CDR2 (germline): SGHRS, YFSETQ. The CDR3: CASSLNTGELFF. As DNA, the CDR3 is TGTGCCAGCAGCCTGAACACCGGGGAGCTGTTTTTT.

This clonotype was seen many times. The CDR3 nucleotides are TGTGCCAGCAGCTTAGTCGGGGGGCGGAGGACTAGATCGGTGCAGTTCTTC. It is translated as CASSLVGGRRTRSVQFF. The V and J genes are TRBV7-9 and TRBJ2-1; tentatively, D is TRBD2 (7 bases). There are 17 residues in the CDR3. Trimming removed 1 base at V and 12 bases at J, with 25 bases between. The V gene's germline CDR1 is SEHNR and CDR2 FQNEAQ (reference sequence).

V gene TRBV20-1 combines with J gene TRBJ2-1, with 10 nucleotides matching TRBD2. J lost 6 bases, V lost 0 bases, and 5 bases had no gene match. Germline V gene sequence: CDR1 DFQATT, CDR2 SNEGSKA (reference sequence). The CDR3 contains 15 residues. The CDR3 is CSARDPSGSGNEQFF. The CDR3 DNA sequence: TGCAGTGCTAGAGACCCTAGCGGGAGCGGCAATGAGCAGTTCTTC.

There are a few counts of this clonotype. The rearrangement joins TRBV7-2 to TRBJ2-2; D unresolved. The germline CDR1 and CDR2 sequences are SGHTA and FQGNSA. With 3 bases removed from V and 3 bases from J, the gap between germline ends came to 14 bases. This CDR3 has 16 residues. The CDR3 loop is CASSLSGRSDTGELFF. CDR3 in DNA: TGTGCCAGCAGCTTGTCCGGCAGGTCCGACACCGGGGAGCTGTTTTTT. The entire variable domain, with the rest obtained from reference TRBV7-2 and TRBJ2-2, is as follows: GAGVSQSPSNKVTEKGKDVELRCDPISGHTALYWYRQSLGQGLEFLIYFQGNSAPDKSGLPSDRFSAERTGGSVSTLTIQRTQQEDSAVYLCASSLSGRSDTGELFFGEGSRLTVL.

This clonotype was detected only a few times. V is TRBV19 and J is TRBJ1-6, with 7 bases identical to TRBD1. The V segment lost 5 bases and the J segment 3 bases; nucleotides outside the gene matches: 10. Germline values: CDR1 LNHDA, CDR2 SQIVND (reference sequence). The CDR3 length is 17 residues. The CDR3 loop reads CASSASRDRIYNSPLHF. DNA for the CDR3: TGTGCCAGTAGTGCAAGCAGGGACAGAATCTATAATTCACCCCTCCACTTT.

This clonotype was observed at least ten times. The chain employs TRBV12-3 or TRBV12-4 and TRBJ2-3; D gene ambiguous. Trimming stripped 0 bases from V and 2 bases from J, with 9 bases between. The CDR3 has 15 amino acids. The CDR3 sequence is CASSLAPRITDTQYF. As DNA, the CDR3 is TGTGCCAGCAGTTTAGCACCGCGGATCACAGATACGCAGTATTTT.

This clonotype has ten or more counts. The chain recombines TRBV20-1 with TRBJ2-7; D tentatively reads TRBD1 or TRBD2 (7 bases each). The CDR3 contains 15 residues. Trimming took 0 bases from V and 0 from J, leaving 12 bases between them. The germline gives CDR1 DFQATT, CDR2 SNEGSKA (reference sequence). The CDR3 DNA sequence: TGCAGTGCTAGAGATGGGAGGGGGCTCTCCTACGAGCAGTACTTC. Protein: CSARDGRGLSYEQYF.

This clonotype has a count of ten or more. The gene calls are TRBV13 and TRBJ2-5; TRBD2 might be the D (5 bases). Germline values: CDR1 PRHDT, CDR2 FYEKMQ (reference sequence). Trimming stripped 3 bases from V and 7 bases from J, with 9 bases between. CDR3 size: 12 residues. In DNA form, the CDR3 reads TGTGCCAGCAGCTTCGGGGATAGGACCCAGTACTTC. Amino acids: CASSFGDRTQYF. The complete variable domain, with remaining parts taken from reference TRBV13 and TRBJ2-5, reads AAGVIQSPRHLIKEKRETATLKCYPIPRHDTVYWYQQGPGQDPQFLISFYEKMQSDKGSIPDRFSAQQFSDYHSELNMSSLELGDSALYFCASSFGDRTQYFGPGTRLLVL.

The chain uses TRBV19 and TRBJ1-2; a weak D match, TRBD1 (5 bases). The ends were cut back, 5 bases at V and 12 bases at J, with 13 bases in the middle. Germline CDR1 and CDR2: LNHDA and SQIVND (reference sequence). This CDR3 contains 11 residues. CDR3 protein: CASSLGTGNTF. For the CDR3, the DNA is TGTGCCAGTAGTCTCGGGACGGGCAACACCTTC. Supplemented by reference TRBV19 and TRBJ1-2, the full variable domain reads DGGITQSPKYLFRKEGQNVTLSCEQNLNHDAMYWYRQDPGQGLRLIYYSQIVNDFQKGDIAEGYSVSREKKESFPLTVTSAQKNPTAFYLCASSLGTGNTFGSGTRLTVV.

The chain combines TRBV11-3 with TRBJ2-7; 9 nucleotides line up with TRBD2. V was clipped by 5 bases and J by 5 bases; unmatched bases: 10. Germline V gives CDR1 SGHNT, CDR2 YENEEA. The CDR3 loop spans 15 amino acids. The CDR3 DNA is TGTGCCAGCAGCCCCTCTCTAGCGGGATTTAACGAGCAGTACTTC. Translating it yields CASSPSLAGFNEQYF.

This sequence joins TRBV19 and TRBJ2-3; D remains unclear. V lost 0 bases and J 5 bases, leaving 6 bases between the germline ends. CDR3 length: 13 residues. CDR1 is LNHDA, CDR2 SQIVND, per germline (reference sequence). The CDR3 coding sequence is TGTGCCAGTAGTATAGAATTAGTAGATACGCAGTATTTT. Protein: CASSIELVDTQYF. The whole variable domain, remainder taken from reference TRBV19 and TRBJ2-3, is DGGITQSPKYLFRKEGQNVTLSCEQNLNHDAMYWYRQDPGQGLRLIYYSQIVNDFQKGDIAEGYSVSREKKESFPLTVTSAQKNPTAFYLCASSIELVDTQYFGPGTRLTVL.

This clonotype has ten or more counts. The chain links TRBV3-1 to TRBJ1-4, with D tentatively TRBD1 (5 bases). Germline CDR1 and CDR2: LGHDT and YNNKEL (reference sequence). This CDR3 is 15 amino acids long. V was trimmed by 4 bases and J by 7 bases, leaving 16 bases between them. In DNA, the CDR3 is TGTGCCAGCAGCCCGACCGGGGCGTTTGGTGAAAAACTGTTTTTT. Encoded protein: CASSPTGAFGEKLFF.

This clonotype has more than one count but fewer than ten. DNA of the CDR3: TGCAGTGCTAGACCTGACAATGAAGCTTTCTTT. Its protein is CSARPDNEAFF. The chain uses TRBV20-1 and TRBJ1-1, with no clear D. Trimming removed 2 bases at V and 7 bases at J, with 8 bases between. This CDR3 is built from 11 residues. CDR1 and CDR2 (germline): DFQATT, SNEGSKA (reference sequence).

This clonotype was counted many times. V and J are TRBV11-2 and TRBJ2-7; TRBD1 matches 8 bases. From germline, CDR1 is SGHAT and CDR2 FQNNGV. Losses at the gene ends were 0 bases for V and 0 bases for J; bases not matched to a gene: 7. The CDR3 is made up of 17 amino acids. Written as DNA, the CDR3 is TGTGCCAGCAGCTTAGATCGGGGACAGGAGTACTCCTACGAGCAGTACTTC. Encoded protein: CASSLDRGQEYSYEQYF. Together with reference TRBV11-2 and TRBJ2-7, the CDR3 gives the full variable domain: EAGVAQSPRYKIIEKRQSVAFWCNPISGHATLYWYQQILGQGPKLLIQFQNNGVVDDSQLPKDRFSAERLKGVDSTLKIQPAKLEDSAVYLCASSLDRGQEYSYEQYFGPGTRLTVT.

Comments on this clonotype: One end of the junction is discordant with germline, which a read error may explain. In DNA, the CDR3 is TGTGCCATCAAGTTGGTGGCAGGGACTAGCAATCAGCCCCGGCATTTT. Its protein product is CAIKLVAGTSNQPRHF. The chain joins TRBV10-3 to TRBJ1-5, with D possibly TRBD1 on 5 matching bases. The length of the CDR3 is 16 residues. Germline CDR1 and CDR2: ENHRY and SYGVKD.

The chain has TRBV19 and TRBJ1-2; 7 bases agree with TRBD1. Trimming cost V 6 bases and J 5 bases; bases outside gene matches: 9. The germline V gene encodes CDR1 LNHDA and CDR2 SQIVND (reference sequence). This CDR3 contains 14 residues. For the CDR3, the DNA is TGTGCCAGTAGCGCCCTCGACAGGGAATATGGCTACACCTTC. Translated, it gives CASSALDREYGYTF.

V and J are TRBV7-6 and TRBJ2-1, with 16 nucleotides matching TRBD2. The V and J ends lost 1 base and 0 bases, in that order; junction bases with no gene match: 3. This CDR3 is 19 amino acids long. CDR1 SGHVS and CDR2 FNYEAQ come from the germline V gene. The CDR3 region is CASSLEGLAGGPSYNEQFF. CDR3 bases: TGTGCCAGCAGCTTAGAGGGACTAGCGGGAGGGCCCTCCTACAATGAGCAGTTCTTC.

Written as DNA, the CDR3 is TGTGCCAGCAGCTCCAATGAGAACACTGAAGCTTTCTTT. Translation gives CASSSNENTEAFF. V is TRBV7-2 and J is TRBJ1-1; D gene uncertain. Trimming took 4 bases from V and 1 from J, leaving 7 bases between them. Germline V lookup: CDR1 SGHTA, CDR2 FQGNSA. This CDR3 spans 13 amino acids.

This clonotype was counted between two and nine times. This rearrangement joins TRBV20-1 to TRBJ2-7; weak D call: TRBD2 (5 bases). CDR3 length: 13 residues. The germline CDR1 and CDR2 sequences are DFQATT and SNEGSKA (reference sequence). Trimming removed 6 bases at V and 2 bases at J, with 14 bases between. CDR3 in amino acids: CSALDSWTYEQYF. For the CDR3, the DNA is TGCAGTGCCCTGGACTCTTGGACCTACGAGCAGTACTTC.